Below are 25 T cell receptor beta chains sequenced from a single sample in a study of blood T cells in healthy people across ages. A J-beta primer mix and a sample-barcoded 5' primer were used in a second PCR of about 6 to 12 cycles. Each CDR3 protein is one row after TCRdb ran MiXCR on the 5' RACE reads. The repertoire holds around 1,700,000 distinct CDR3 sequences, with 25% to 30% as singletons. The sample taken for sequencing was blood. The receptors shown here come from a woman aged 30 to 39 in good health.

J is TRBJ1-2 and V is TRBV20-1; D is perhaps TRBD1 (5 bases). The germline V gene encodes CDR1 DFQATT and CDR2 SNEGSKA (reference sequence). V lost 6 bases and J 6 bases, leaving 8 bases between the germline ends. CDR3 length equals 10 residues. The CDR3 nucleotides are TGCAGTGCCGAGGGGAATGGCTACACCTTC. Translation gives CSAEGNGYTF.

This clonotype showed up many times. CDR3 sequence (DNA): TGTGCCACCAGCAGAGATTCCGGGTACTCCTACGAGCAGTACTTC. Protein: CATSRDSGYSYEQYF. J is TRBJ2-7 and V is TRBV15; D ambiguous. CDR1 is LNHNV and CDR2 is YYDKDF in the germline V gene (reference sequence). The CDR3 contains 15 residues. V lost 0 bases and J 0 bases, leaving 9 bases between the germline ends.

The chain recombines TRBV15 with TRBJ1-3; possibly TRBD1 for D (5 bases). The germline V gene has CDR1 LNHNV and CDR2 YYDKDF (reference sequence). V was shortened by 1 base and J by 0 bases, with 13 bases between the two germline ends. The CDR3 loop spans 17 amino acids. CDR3 sequence reads: CATSRGGGALSGNTIYF. CDR3 in DNA: TGTGCCACCAGCAGAGGAGGAGGGGCCCTCTCTGGAAACACCATATATTTT.

Many counts were recorded for this clonotype. This rearrangement joins TRBV7-2 to TRBJ2-1, with D possibly being TRBD1 or TRBD2 (5 bases each). With 1 base removed from V and 6 bases from J, the gap between germline ends came to 16 bases. This CDR3 has 16 residues. The germline V gene encodes CDR1 SGHTA and CDR2 FQGNSA. Here the CDR3 DNA reads TGTGCCAGCAGCTTAGACGGGACGACTAAGTCCAATGAGCAGTTCTTC. Residues: CASSLDGTTKSNEQFF.

This chain connects TRBV19 to TRBJ2-1; D might be TRBD2 (6 bases). The CDR3 spans 14 residues. With 8 bases removed from V and 4 bases from J, the gap between germline ends came to 15 bases. The germline V gene encodes CDR1 LNHDA and CDR2 SQIVND (reference sequence). The CDR3 region has the DNA TGTGCCAGTCACCGGGCGGGGACGTACAATGAGCAGTTCTTC. Translated: CASHRAGTYNEQFF.

CDR3 in DNA: TGTGCCAGCAGCTTAGATCCGGACTTCAGCAATGAGCAGTTCTTC. This codes for CASSLDPDFSNEQFF. This chain links TRBV7-2 with TRBJ2-1; maybe TRBD2 (5 bases). The CDR3 covers 15 residues. Per the germline V gene, CDR1 is SGHTA and CDR2 is FQGNSA. Trimming pared 1 base from V and 6 bases from J, leaving 13 bases between.

The chain recombines TRBV18 with TRBJ2-1; 9 nucleotides align to TRBD2. With V trimmed by 4 bases and J by 12 bases, 10 bases remained unmatched. This CDR3 spans 14 amino acids. Germline V gene data show CDR1 as KGHSH and CDR2 as LQKENI. In nucleotides, the CDR3 is TGTGCCAGCTCACATCCTAGCGGGGCCCCGGGGCAGTTCTTC. Protein sequence: CASSHPSGAPGQFF.

This clonotype was recorded many times. The genes are TRBV9 and TRBJ2-3; D is ambiguous. The CDR3 loop spans 15 amino acids. Germline CDR1 SGDLS, CDR2 YYNGEE. Trimming took 0 bases from V and 0 from J, leaving 8 bases between them. The CDR3 loop reads CASSVGPASTDTQYF. The CDR3 nucleotides read TGTGCCAGCAGCGTAGGGCCGGCTAGCACAGATACGCAGTATTTT.

CDR3 residues: CSVDTPGREEQYF. The CDR3 DNA is TGCAGCGTTGATACACCCGGCAGGGAAGAGCAGTACTTC. The chain couples TRBV29-1 to TRBJ2-7; weak D call: TRBD1 (5 bases). The CDR3 is 13 residues long. Germline-derived CDR1 and CDR2 are SQVTM and ANQGSEA. Trimming pared 3 bases from V and 7 bases from J, leaving 16 bases between.

This clonotype was counted at least ten times. This rearrangement joins TRBV20-1 to TRBJ2-5; D possibly corresponds to TRBD2 (5 bases). V dropped 0 bases and J dropped 3 bases, with 20 bases sitting between them. CDR1 and CDR2 from the germline V gene are DFQATT and SNEGSKA (reference sequence). This CDR3 contains 17 residues. The CDR3: CSARDDSSGLKEETQYF. CDR3 bases: TGCAGTGCTAGAGACGACTCTTCCGGACTCAAAGAAGAGACCCAGTACTTC.

This clonotype was seen a handful of times. This sequence joins TRBV11-2 and TRBJ1-1; no clear D gene. Trimming took off 4 bases at V and 1 base at J, with 7 bases between the two ends. Germline assignment: CDR1 SGHAT and CDR2 FQNNGV. This CDR3 has 13 residues. CDR3 sequence: CASSSNRNTEAFF. The CDR3 DNA sequence: TGTGCCAGCAGCTCAAACAGGAACACTGAAGCTTTCTTT.

The rearrangement joins TRBV4-1 to TRBJ2-3; D unresolved. The V end lost 0 bases, the J end lost 4 bases, and 11 bases lay between the germline ends. Per germline, CDR1 MGHRA and CDR2 YSYEKL. This CDR3 comprises 15 residues. The CDR3 nucleotides read TGCGCCAGCAGCCAAGAAGGCCTTTTCGCAGATACGCAGTATTTT. Amino acid sequence: CASSQEGLFADTQYF.

This clonotype was detected many times. At one end the junction does not follow the germline gene, possibly because of a read error. This CDR3 reads CASSLGGGEQYF. As DNA, the CDR3 is TGTGCCAGCAGTTTAGGGGGAGGGGAGCAGTACTTC. The V gene is TRBV7-9, the J gene TRBJ2-7; weak D call: TRBD2 (7 bases). Germline CDR1 SEHNR, CDR2 FQNEAQ (reference sequence). The CDR3 covers 12 residues.

The V gene is TRBV2, the J gene TRBJ2-1; 8 bases align to TRBD2. Germline-derived CDR1 and CDR2 are SNHLY and FYNNEI. With V trimmed by 3 bases and J by 9 bases, 7 bases remained unmatched. The CDR3 is made up of 14 amino acids. DNA of the CDR3: TGTGCCAGCAGTGAGGACGGGAGGGGGTTTGAGCAGTTCTTC. Protein sequence: CASSEDGRGFEQFF.

The chain links TRBV7-2 to TRBJ1-3, with 7 bases identical to TRBD1. Trimming removed 1 base from V and 4 bases from J; junction bases left unmatched: 7. The CDR3 runs 16 residues. The germline gives CDR1 SGHTA, CDR2 FQGNSA. CDR3 sequence reads: CASSLVGTAGGNTIYF. CDR3 in DNA: TGTGCCAGCAGCTTAGTCGGGACAGCGGGAGGAAACACCATATATTTT.

This clonotype was observed many times. J is TRBJ2-7 and V is TRBV7-9; 10 bases are shared with TRBD2. The CDR3 has 15 amino acids. The germline CDR1 and CDR2 sequences are SEHNR and FQNEAQ (reference sequence). The trim removed 2 bases at V and 5 bases at J, leaving 6 bases unmatched. The CDR3 spells CASSLKALAGDEQYF. Written as DNA, the CDR3 is TGTGCCAGCAGCTTAAAGGCGCTAGCGGGAGACGAGCAGTACTTC.

The chain recombines TRBV7-9 with TRBJ1-6; D is perhaps TRBD1 (5 bases). Germline loops: CDR1 SEHNR, CDR2 FQNEAQ (reference sequence). Trimming removed 5 bases at V and 8 bases at J, with 10 bases between. There are 13 residues in the CDR3. As DNA, the CDR3 is TGTGCCAGCAGCCGGGGGTTGGATTCACCCCTCCACTTT. This codes for CASSRGLDSPLHF.

A few counts support this clonotype. The chain couples TRBV30 to TRBJ1-1, with D tentatively TRBD1 (5 bases). Germline values: CDR1 GTSNPN, CDR2 SVGIG (reference sequence). The CDR3 is 14 amino acids. The ends were cut back, 2 bases at V and 5 bases at J, with 15 bases in the middle. CDR3: CAWSKGLGGTEAFF. The CDR3 DNA reads TGTGCCTGGAGTAAGGGGCTGGGCGGGACTGAAGCTTTCTTT. Using reference TRBV30 and TRBJ1-1 for the parts outside the CDR3, the full variable domain is SQTIHQWPATLVQPVGSPLSLECTVEGTSNPNLYWYRQAAGRGLQLLFYSVGIGQISSEVPQNLSASRPQDRQFILSSKKLLLSDSGFYLCAWSKGLGGTEAFFGQGTRLTVV.

The chain combines TRBV14 with TRBJ2-5; D unresolved. CDR1 SGHDN and CDR2 FVKESK come from the germline V gene. The length of the CDR3 is 16 residues. Trimming removed 6 bases at V and 4 bases at J, with 21 bases between. The CDR3 bases are TGTGCCAGCAGTCTAATCAGGCCCTCACGGAGAGAGACCCAGTACTTC. Protein: CASSLIRPSRRETQYF.

This clonotype occurred a few times. The chain combines TRBV28 with TRBJ1-2; D call uncertain. CDR3 length equals 13 residues. V dropped 6 bases and J dropped 5 bases, with 13 bases sitting between them. Per the germline V gene, CDR1 is MDHEN and CDR2 is SYDVKM. Here the CDR3 DNA reads TGTGCCAGCAGGGTTGCGGGAACGTATGGCTACACCTTC. It is translated as CASRVAGTYGYTF.

The chain employs TRBV20-1 and TRBJ2-5; weak D call: TRBD2 (5 bases). Trimming shortened V by 3 bases and J by 5 bases, and 10 bases separated the two germline ends. CDR1 is DFQATT, CDR2 SNEGSKA, per germline (reference sequence). This CDR3 has 12 residues. CDR3 amino acids: CSASASNETQYF. CDR3 in DNA: TGCAGTGCTAGTGCTAGCAATGAGACCCAGTACTTC.

The chain combines TRBV12-3 or TRBV12-4 with TRBJ1-5; D is unclear. The V gene lost 6 bases and the J gene lost 6 bases, with 9 bases spanning the gap. There are 12 residues in the CDR3. CDR3 region: CASREGGQPQHF. In DNA, the CDR3 is TGTGCCAGCAGGGAAGGAGGTCAGCCCCAGCATTTT.

This clonotype has ten or more counts. The chain employs TRBV20-1 and TRBJ2-3, with a weak D call TRBD1 (6 bases). The CDR3 spans 13 residues. V was trimmed by 5 bases and J by 4 bases, leaving 13 bases between them. Germline CDR1 is DFQATT and CDR2 is SNEGSKA (reference sequence). CDR3 DNA sequence: TGCAGTGCTCGCAGGGGAATGGCAGATACGCAGTATTTT. It specifies CSARRGMADTQYF.

This clonotype came up a few times. This chain's CDR3 is CASSQSRQIYYEQYF. The CDR3, as DNA: TGTGCCAGCAGCCAATCACGACAGATTTACTACGAGCAGTACTTC. The chain carries TRBV16 and TRBJ2-7; D might be TRBD1 (5 bases). This CDR3 region has 15 residues. Trimming cost V 0 bases and J 3 bases, with 12 bases left between them. Germline CDR1 KGHSY, CDR2 FQNENV.

This chain joins TRBV12-3 or TRBV12-4 and TRBJ2-1, with D possibly called TRBD1 or TRBD2 (5 bases each). The CDR3 runs 15 residues. V lost 7 bases, J lost 0 bases, and 13 bases lay in between. DNA of the CDR3: TGTGCCAGCATCCCTTCAGGGACCTCCTACAATGAGCAGTTCTTC. Encoded protein: CASIPSGTSYNEQFF.